Below, one T cell receptor (beta chain) is given with its context. What it binds is unknown. TCRdb reanalysed the RT-PCR reads using MiXCR and keeps one entry per CDR3 protein. The sample lists 450,000 to 600,000 distinct CDR3 sequences, 16% occurring once. This specimen belongs to a study of response to subunit inactivated influenza vaccine. General study results and limits: Authors suggested that a seasonal influenza vaccination recruits few new T cells each time.

The CDR3 covers 17 residues. The germline gives CDR1 LGHNA, CDR2 YSLEER. V lost 0 bases and J lost 4; bases outside the gene matches: 7. The material was CD4+ T cells sorted from PBMCs, obtained around 25 months after vaccination. The rearrangement joins TRBV4-3 to TRBJ2-2; TRBD2 aligns across 8 bases. This clonotype originated in a man between 50 and 69 years old who received an inactivated influenza vaccine. The CDR3 spells CASSQDFTGGVTGELFF. The CDR3 bases are TGCGCCAGCAGCCAAGATTTTACGGGAGGGGTCACCGGGGAGCTGTTTTTT.